This TCR beta chain comes out of a study of neurological immune-mediated disorders. Notes on the study in general: Private repertoires in all groups were suggested by the finding that expanded clones across subjects shared no CDR3 amino acid sequences. Expansion of TCR clones was greatest in HTLV-1-associated myelopathy and smallest in multiple sclerosis, where it fell below that of healthy controls.

The V gene end was trimmed by 2 bases and the J gene end by 10 bases; junction bases not matched to a gene: 4. Germline V gene sequence: CDR1 SGHRS, CDR2 YFSETQ. CDR3 length equals 14 residues. Synthesis of cDNA used 5'RACE (with 10-nucleotide random UMIs). The authors obtained over 200 million TCR-beta sequences from 15-18 subjects per sequencing run. MiXCR, run by TCRdb on the 5' RACE reads, gives a single entry per CDR3 protein. The sample records tens of thousands of distinct CDR3 sequences, 10% being singletons. This clonotype was seen at least ten times. Its target is unknown. The sequencing input was PBMCs. The receptor was derived from a woman younger than 45 with HTLV-1-associated myelopathy (HAM/TSP). This chain uses TRBV5-1 with TRBJ2-1; 12 positions match TRBD2. The CDR3 region has the DNA TGCGCCAGCAGCTTTACTAGCGGGGGGTTGGAGCAGTTCTTC. Translated: CASSFTSGGLEQFF.